What follows are 27 T cell receptor beta chains derived from one specimen sequenced in a study of blood T cell repertoires in COVID-19. TCRdb's copy holds only in-frame clones and misses some; the assay was immunoSEQ multiplex PCR. The sample carries 150,000 to 200,000 clones, around 79% recorded once. Sequencing was done on a sample of PBMCs or T cells enriched from blood (not recorded which). The receptors stem from a woman between 65 and 79 years old in a cohort exposed to, infected with or recovered from COVID-19 (not recorded which).

The J gene is TRBJ1-2, the V gene TRBV4-2, with a weak D call TRBD1 (5 bases). Germline CDR1 reads LGHNA; CDR2 reads YNFKEQ. The CDR3 contains 15 residues. The V and J ends lost 0 bases and 4 bases respectively, with 12 bases between them. CDR3 nucleotide sequence: TGTGCCAGCAGCCAAGAATGGAGGGGAGGCTATGGCTACACCTTC. Translated, it gives CASSQEWRGGYGYTF.

This chain joins TRBV19 and TRBJ2-2, with D possibly being TRBD1 (5 bases). V was cut by 4 bases and J by 1 base, with 10 bases left in between. The CDR3 is 15 residues long. Germline CDR1 LNHDA, CDR2 SQIVND (reference sequence). CDR3 residues: CASSSIGVNTGELFF. Here the CDR3 DNA reads TGTGCCAGTAGTAGTATAGGGGTGAACACCGGGGAGCTGTTTTTT.

CDR3 amino acids: CASSPGQGPYGYTF. The CDR3 DNA is TGTGCCAGCAGCCCCGGACAGGGACCCTATGGCTACACCTTC. The gene calls are TRBV11-3 and TRBJ1-2, with 8 positions matching TRBD1. The CDR3 length is 14 residues. Trimming cost V 5 bases and J 4 bases; bases outside gene matches: 6. Germline V CDR1 and CDR2: SGHNT, YENEEA.

This clone appeared a few times. This chain links TRBV7-9 with TRBJ1-6, with TRBD1 identical over 7 bases. CDR3 size: 17 residues. Trimming took 5 bases from V and 0 from J; bases not matched to a gene: 7. Germline CDR1 is SEHNR and CDR2 is FQNEAQ (reference sequence). CDR3 coding DNA: TGTGCCAGCAGCCCGCCGACAGGGAGCTCCTATAATTCACCCCTCCACTTT. Translation gives CASSPPTGSSYNSPLHF.

The chain recombines TRBV9 with TRBJ1-5; D might be TRBD1 (6 bases). The CDR3 consists of 15 residues. Germline CDR1 is SGDLS and CDR2 is YYNGEE. Between the trimmed V and J ends, which lost 0 bases and 5 bases, there was a span of 12 bases. The CDR3 sequence is CASSVGGQVDQPQHF. The CDR3 DNA reads TGTGCCAGCAGCGTAGGGGGGCAGGTGGATCAGCCCCAGCATTTT.

The chain combines TRBV15 with TRBJ2-7; D might be TRBD2 (6 bases). CDR1 and CDR2 (germline): LNHNV, YYDKDF (reference sequence). V lost 0 bases and J 2 bases, leaving 11 bases between the germline ends. This CDR3 has 15 residues. The CDR3 DNA reads TGTGCCACCAGCAGAGATCCGGGCGGGACCTACGAGCAGTACTTC. Its translation is CATSRDPGGTYEQYF. Complete variable domain (other parts from reference TRBV15 and TRBJ2-7): DAMVIQNPRYQVTQFGKPVTLSCSQTLNHNVMYWYQQKSSQAPKLLFHYYDKDFNNEADTPDNFQSRRPNTSFCFLDIRSPGLGDTAMYLCATSRDPGGTYEQYFGPGTRLTVT.

This chain links TRBV7-8 with TRBJ2-2, with D uncertain. There are 16 residues in the CDR3. Trimming removed 0 bases at V and 0 bases at J, with 8 bases between. The germline CDR1 and CDR2 sequences are SGHVS and FQNEAQ. CDR3: CASSLASSPNTGELFF. The CDR3 DNA is TGTGCCAGCAGCTTAGCTAGCTCTCCGAACACCGGGGAGCTGTTTTTT.

V gene TRBV4-1 combines with J gene TRBJ2-7; possible D gene TRBD2, 6 bases. The CDR3 spans 14 residues. V lost 4 bases and J 6 bases, leaving 16 bases between the germline ends. Germline CDR1 MGHRA, CDR2 YSYEKL. DNA for the CDR3: TGCGCCAGCAGCCGGTGGGCTAGCGTAACCGAGCAGTACTTC. Translating it yields CASSRWASVTEQYF.

This clone occurred a few times. V is TRBV2 and J is TRBJ2-2; a weak D match, TRBD2 (5 bases). The germline V gene encodes CDR1 SNHLY and CDR2 FYNNEI. With 4 bases removed from V and 0 bases from J, the gap between germline ends came to 6 bases. The CDR3 has 14 residues. Here the CDR3 reads CASSGTSNTGELFF. As DNA, the CDR3 is TGTGCCAGCAGTGGGACTTCGAACACCGGGGAGCTGTTTTTT.

V is TRBV4-1 and J is TRBJ1-5; D is perhaps TRBD1 (6 bases). This CDR3 contains 15 residues. Germline V lookup: CDR1 MGHRA, CDR2 YSYEKL. V lost 1 base, J lost 7 bases, and 14 bases lay in between. The DNA for the CDR3 is TGCGCCAGCAGCCAAGGTACAGGGTTCTCCCAGCCCCAGCATTTT. Translated: CASSQGTGFSQPQHF.

V gene TRBV2 combines with J gene TRBJ1-5; D possibly corresponds to TRBD1 (6 bases). Trimming cost V 5 bases and J 0 bases, with 8 bases left between them. CDR1 and CDR2 (germline): SNHLY, FYNNEI. CDR3 length equals 14 residues. CDR3 nucleotides: TGTGCCAGCAGTAGGACAGCTAGCAATCAGCCCCAGCATTTT. This sequence encodes CASSRTASNQPQHF.

The V gene is TRBV2, the J gene TRBJ1-1; TRBD1 aligns across 8 bases. V was pared by 4 bases and J by 6 bases, with 19 bases of the junction left unmatched. This CDR3 region has 18 residues. The germline CDR1 and CDR2 sequences are SNHLY and FYNNEI. CDR3 protein: CASSGWWDRTGAGSEAFF. CDR3 bases: TGTGCCAGCAGTGGGTGGTGGGACAGGACTGGGGCTGGGTCTGAAGCTTTCTTT.

The chain has TRBV6-5 and TRBJ1-2; 9 bases agree with TRBD1. Germline V CDR1 and CDR2: MNHEY, SVGAGI. The CDR3 sequence is 14 residues long. The trim removed 6 bases at V and 5 bases at J, leaving 7 bases unmatched. CDR3 bases: TGTGCCAGCAGCCCAGGGGACAGGGTGTATGGCTACACCTTC. Its translation is CASSPGDRVYGYTF.

This clone was recorded only once. The chain employs TRBV11-3 and TRBJ1-1; the match to TRBD1 covers 8 bases. V dropped 3 bases and J dropped 4; count of bases not matched to a gene: 4. This CDR3 has 14 amino acids. Germline V gene sequence: CDR1 SGHNT, CDR2 YENEEA. The CDR3 sequence is CASSFQGAGTEAFF. The CDR3 nucleotides are TGTGCCAGCAGCTTCCAGGGGGCCGGCACTGAAGCTTTCTTT.

This clone was counted only a few times. The rearrangement links TRBV28 to TRBJ2-7; 10 bases match TRBD1. This CDR3 contains 15 residues. V shed 5 bases and J 6 bases; nucleotides not matched to a gene: 10. CDR1 is MDHEN and CDR2 is SYDVKM in the germline V gene. The CDR3, as DNA: TGTGCCAGCAGTCCCTTCGACAGGGGGCTAGGCGAGCAGTACTTC. Protein product: CASSPFDRGLGEQYF.

The chain has TRBV6-5 and TRBJ2-2; D possibly corresponds to TRBD1 (7 bases). With 6 bases removed from V and 3 bases from J, the gap between germline ends came to 14 bases. Germline V lookup: CDR1 MNHEY, CDR2 SVGAGI. There are 15 residues in the CDR3. CDR3 sequence: CASSPRRGHTGELFF. Written as DNA, the CDR3 is TGTGCCAGCAGCCCCCGGAGGGGGCACACCGGGGAGCTGTTTTTT.

J is TRBJ1-1 and V is TRBV6-2 or TRBV6-3; perhaps TRBD1 as D (6 bases). Trimming stripped 5 bases from V and 5 bases from J, with 9 bases between. The CDR3 runs to 12 residues. CDR1 and CDR2 (germline): MNHEY, SVGEGT. DNA for the CDR3: TGTGCCAGCAGTCAGGGGTGGACTGAAGCTTTCTTT. It is translated as CASSQGWTEAFF.

In its sample, this clone was seen a few times. The chain has TRBV18 and TRBJ1-2, with D unresolved. Germline V gene sequence: CDR1 KGHSH, CDR2 LQKENI. This CDR3 contains 15 residues. V lost 2 bases, J lost 0 bases, and 10 bases lay in between. In nucleotides, the CDR3 is TGTGCCAGCTCACCAGCGATGAGAGCTAACTATGGCTACACCTTC. It encodes CASSPAMRANYGYTF. The full variable domain, completed using reference TRBV18 and TRBJ1-2, is NAGVMQNPRHLVRRRGQEARLRCSPMKGHSHVYWYRQLPEEGLKFMVYLQKENIIDESGMPKERFSAEFPKEGPSILRIQQVVRGDSAAYFCASSPAMRANYGYTFGSGTRLTVV.

The J gene is TRBJ2-7, the V gene TRBV7-9; 11 nucleotides align to TRBD2. V was clipped by 10 bases and J by 7 bases; unmatched bases: 15. The V gene's germline CDR1 is SEHNR and CDR2 FQNEAQ (reference sequence). The CDR3 extends over 15 amino acids. The chain's CDR3 is CATRGTSGPTGEQYF. In nucleotides, the CDR3 is TGTGCCACACGGGGGACTAGCGGACCTACGGGGGAGCAGTACTTC.

The genes are TRBV12-5 and TRBJ2-3; D remains unclear. V lost 2 bases and J 3 bases, leaving 6 bases between the germline ends. CDR1 and CDR2 from the germline V gene are LGHNT and FRNRAP. The CDR3 loop spans 13 amino acids. Here the CDR3 DNA reads TGTGCTAGTGGTTTGACAGAGACAGATACGCAGTATTTT. Amino acid sequence: CASGLTETDTQYF.

CDR3 amino acids: CASSLGQRWTQYF. The CDR3 DNA sequence: TGTGCCAGCAGCTTAGGACAGCGATGGACCCAGTACTTC. The gene calls are TRBV11-2 and TRBJ2-5, with D perhaps TRBD1 (5 bases). V dropped 1 base and J dropped 7 bases, with 10 bases sitting between them. The CDR3 covers 13 residues. CDR1 is SGHAT, CDR2 FQNNGV, per germline.

The chain employs TRBV12-1 and TRBJ2-7; the D call of TRBD2 is as the table states it, not checked on the DNA. TRBV12-1 is a pseudogene locus. CDR3 length: 15 amino acids. The CDR3 region has the DNA TGTGCCAGCAGCTTTTCACAGGGACTATGGTACGAGCAGTACTTC. Protein product: CASSFSQGLWYEQYF.

The chain is built from TRBV18 and TRBJ1-2, with TRBD1 as a possible D gene (5 bases). The V gene lost 2 bases and the J gene lost 5 bases, with 6 bases spanning the gap. Germline lookup yields CDR1 KGHSH and CDR2 LQKENI. This CDR3 comprises 12 residues. The CDR3 is CASSPDRYGYTF. The CDR3 DNA sequence: TGTGCCAGCTCACCAGACAGATATGGCTACACCTTC. Combining the CDR3 with reference TRBV18 and TRBJ1-2 gives the whole variable domain NAGVMQNPRHLVRRRGQEARLRCSPMKGHSHVYWYRQLPEEGLKFMVYLQKENIIDESGMPKERFSAEFPKEGPSILRIQQVVRGDSAAYFCASSPDRYGYTFGSGTRLTVV.

The rearrangement uses TRBV2 and TRBJ1-1, with TRBD1 matching 9 bases. Germline assignment: CDR1 SNHLY and CDR2 FYNNEI. The CDR3 totals 14 residues. Unmatched junction bases numbered 7, after V lost 6 bases and J lost 5 bases. The CDR3 loop reads CASSEQGAGTEAFF. CDR3 nucleotides: TGTGCCAGCAGCGAACAGGGGGCAGGGACTGAAGCTTTCTTT.

This clone came up once. The chain employs TRBV4-1 and TRBJ2-7, with D perhaps TRBD2 (5 bases). Germline V gene sequence: CDR1 MGHRA, CDR2 YSYEKL. Trimming shortened V by 4 bases and J by 6 bases, and 16 bases separated the two germline ends. The CDR3 runs to 14 residues. CDR3 loop: CASSRRWSPSEQYF. CDR3 DNA sequence: TGCGCCAGCAGCCGGAGGTGGTCCCCCTCCGAGCAGTACTTC.

The V and J genes are TRBV2 and TRBJ2-5; the match to TRBD2 covers 7 bases. The germline V gene encodes CDR1 SNHLY and CDR2 FYNNEI. The CDR3 runs 13 residues. With V trimmed by 1 base and J by 7 bases, 3 bases remained unmatched. As DNA, the CDR3 is TGTGCCAGCAGTGAAGTCCGGGGGGTGACCCAGTACTTC. Translation: CASSEVRGVTQYF.

The chain links TRBV10-1 to TRBJ2-1; 11 nucleotides line up with TRBD1. This CDR3 spans 19 amino acids. Trimming cost V 2 bases and J 0 bases; bases outside gene matches: 9. Germline loops: CDR1 WNHNN, CDR2 SYGVQD (reference sequence). This CDR3 is CASSEGRGQGASSYNEQFF. As DNA, the CDR3 is TGCGCCAGCAGTGAGGGCCGAGGACAGGGGGCGAGCTCCTACAATGAGCAGTTCTTC.